The 19 T cell receptor beta chains reported below all come from one sample, sequenced in a study of T cell responses to AZD1222 COVID-19 vaccine. Measured with immunoSEQ multiplex PCR; TCRdb has only the in-frame clones, and not every one. This sample has approximately 130,000 clones; about 88% occur once, and the top ten carry over 9%. Material: peripheral blood, obtained 28 days after the second AZD1222 dose. The source is an adult who received the AZD1222 COVID-19 vaccine.

The chain couples TRBV10-1 to TRBJ1-1; 11 bases line up with TRBD1. This CDR3 comprises 15 residues. Germline V CDR1 and CDR2: WNHNN, SYGVQD (reference sequence). V shed 5 bases, J shed 1 base, and the junction held 3 bases outside the gene matches. CDR3 loop: CASSRTGGPNTEAFF. DNA for the CDR3: TGCGCCAGCAGTCGGACAGGGGGCCCGAACACTGAAGCTTTCTTT.

The rearrangement uses TRBV9 and TRBJ2-5; D may be TRBD2 (6 bases). The CDR3 covers 15 residues. Germline V gives CDR1 SGDLS, CDR2 YYNGEE. Trimming left V 0 bases short and J 9 bases short, with 18 bases between. CDR3 in DNA: TGTGCCAGCAGCGTAGGAGGATGGCTAGCGAGCGCCCAGTACTTC. This gives the protein CASSVGGWLASAQYF. Based on the CDR3 plus reference TRBV9 and TRBJ2-5, the full variable domain is DSGVTQTPKHLITATGQRVTLRCSPRSGDLSVYWYQQSLDQGLQFLIQYYNGEERAKGNILERFSAQQFPDLHSELNLSSLELGDSALYFCASSVGGWLASAQYFGPGTRLLVL.

The V gene is TRBV18, the J gene TRBJ2-3; TRBD2 matches 11 bases. Per germline, CDR1 KGHSH and CDR2 LQKENI. V shed 2 bases, J shed 4 bases, and the junction held 11 bases outside the gene matches. This CDR3 has 18 residues. CDR3 amino acids: CASSPARLAGGQPDTQYF. DNA for the CDR3: TGTGCCAGCTCACCAGCCAGATTAGCGGGAGGGCAGCCAGATACGCAGTATTTT.

The chain joins TRBV20-1 to TRBJ1-2, with D unresolved. CDR1 and CDR2 (germline): DFQATT, SNEGSKA (reference sequence). Deletions cut 5 bases from V and 8 bases from J, with 9 bases between. This CDR3 contains 10 residues. The CDR3 spells CSAPTRGYTF. The DNA of the CDR3 is TGCAGTGCTCCTACCCGGGGCTACACCTTC.

The genes are TRBV7-2 and TRBJ2-2; no definite D call. The CDR3 extends over 14 amino acids. V was clipped by 8 bases and J by 4 bases, with 14 bases between them. Per the germline V gene, CDR1 is SGHTA and CDR2 is FQGNSA. CDR3 coding DNA: TGTGCCAGCGGCCAGAGCTCGAGCACCGGGGAGCTGTTTTTT. This gives the protein CASGQSSSTGELFF.

The chain uses TRBV3-1 (or the pseudogene TRBV3-2) and TRBJ1-1; D is uncertain. This CDR3 region has 13 residues. Germline V gives CDR1 LGHDT, CDR2 YNNKEL (reference sequence). The V end lost 0 bases, the J end lost 4 bases, and 6 bases lay between the germline ends. The chain's CDR3 is CASSQDTRTEAFF. CDR3 nucleotides: TGTGCCAGCAGCCAAGATACCCGCACTGAAGCTTTCTTT.

The chain is built from TRBV14 and TRBJ2-1; 8 nucleotides agree with TRBD2. The germline V gene has CDR1 SGHDN and CDR2 FVKESK. This CDR3 comprises 16 residues. With 0 bases clipped from V and 0 bases from J, the junction kept 1 base outside the gene matches. The CDR3 reads CASSQDSGNSYNEQFF. For the CDR3, the DNA is TGTGCCAGCAGCCAAGATAGCGGGAACTCCTACAATGAGCAGTTCTTC.

The rearrangement joins TRBV30 to TRBJ2-2, with D hard to call. The V end was cut by 4 bases, the J end by 3 bases, with 18 bases between. CDR3 size: 16 residues. Germline loops: CDR1 GTSNPN, CDR2 SVGIG (reference sequence). CDR3 bases: TGTGCCTGGAAGGTCGCGTTTTTAAAGGACACCGGGGAGCTGTTTTTT. This sequence encodes CAWKVAFLKDTGELFF.

The J gene is TRBJ1-5, the V gene TRBV6-6, with D tentatively TRBD1 (5 bases). CDR3 length equals 16 residues. Germline V gene data show CDR1 as MNHNY and CDR2 as SVGAGI (reference sequence). V was cut by 8 bases and J by 0 bases, with 17 bases left in between. CDR3: CASGGARQYSNQPQHF. The CDR3 bases are TGTGCCAGCGGTGGGGCCCGCCAATATAGCAATCAGCCCCAGCATTTT.

V gene TRBV19 combines with J gene TRBJ1-5, with D hard to call. Germline assignment: CDR1 LNHDA and CDR2 SQIVND (reference sequence). V lost 2 bases and J lost 6, with 14 bases in between. The CDR3 runs to 15 residues. The CDR3 DNA reads TGTGCCAGTAGTATAAGCGGGAAGGGCGGTCAGCCCCAGCATTTT. Translated: CASSISGKGGQPQHF.

This chain uses TRBV18 with TRBJ1-3; D gene unclear. The CDR3 has 14 amino acids. Trimming removed 4 bases at V and 4 bases at J, with 11 bases between. The germline gives CDR1 KGHSH, CDR2 LQKENI. CDR3 protein: CASSLPTVGNTIYF. The DNA for the CDR3 is TGTGCCAGCTCACTGCCGACTGTAGGAAACACCATATATTTT.

V usage is TRBV10-3 and J usage is TRBJ2-1, with 10 bases aligning to TRBD2. Germline CDR1 is ENHRY and CDR2 is SYGVKD. The CDR3 totals 15 residues. V dropped 2 bases and J dropped 4; count of bases not matched to a gene: 2. CDR3 bases: TGTGCCATCAGTGAGGGACTAGCGGAGTACAATGAGCAGTTCTTC. Translated: CAISEGLAEYNEQFF.

V and J are TRBV6-1 and TRBJ1-5, with D possibly matching TRBD1 (5 bases). Trimming took off 2 bases at V and 7 bases at J, with 9 bases between the two ends. Germline V gene sequence: CDR1 MNHNS, CDR2 SASEGT. CDR3 size: 13 residues. The CDR3 nucleotides read TGTGCCAGCAGTGAATGGGGGAAACAGCCCCAGCATTTT. This codes for CASSEWGKQPQHF.

Here the CDR3 reads CASSLTGANVLTF. CDR3 in DNA: TGTGCCAGCAGCTTAACCGGGGCCAACGTCCTGACTTTC. The rearrangement links TRBV7-3 to TRBJ2-6; D is unclear. V was trimmed by 0 bases and J by 4 bases, leaving 1 base between them. Germline CDR1 reads SGHTA; CDR2 reads FQGTGA. The CDR3 is made up of 13 amino acids.

The gene calls are TRBV14 and TRBJ1-6; D unclear. The V end lost 4 bases, the J end lost 9 bases, and 7 bases lay between the germline ends. The length of the CDR3 is 12 residues. Germline V CDR1 and CDR2: SGHDN, FVKESK. The CDR3 loop reads CASSPGGSPLHF. The CDR3 nucleotides are TGTGCCAGCAGCCCCGGAGGTTCACCCCTCCACTTT.

V and J are TRBV7-2 and TRBJ2-7; no clear D. Trimming took off 5 bases at V and 2 bases at J, with 10 bases between the two ends. Per the germline V gene, CDR1 is SGHTA and CDR2 is FQGNSA. The CDR3 is made up of 13 amino acids. DNA of the CDR3: TGTGCCAGCAGCCCCTCAATAGCCTACGAGCAGTACTTC. Protein product: CASSPSIAYEQYF. Full variable domain (remainder filled in from reference TRBV7-2 and TRBJ2-7): GAGVSQSPSNKVTEKGKDVELRCDPISGHTALYWYRQSLGQGLEFLIYFQGNSAPDKSGLPSDRFSAERTGGSVSTLTIQRTQQEDSAVYLCASSPSIAYEQYFGPGTRLTVT.

This chain joins TRBV9 and TRBJ2-1, with 7 bases identical to TRBD2. Per the germline V gene, CDR1 is SGDLS and CDR2 is YYNGEE. This CDR3 comprises 15 residues. With V trimmed by 3 bases and J by 0 bases, 3 bases remained unmatched. Here the CDR3 reads CASSATGGSYNEQFF. Here the CDR3 DNA reads TGTGCCAGCAGCGCCACGGGGGGCTCCTACAATGAGCAGTTCTTC.

V and J are TRBV6-5 and TRBJ2-5; D is ambiguous. The germline V gene has CDR1 MNHEY and CDR2 SVGAGI. V was pared by 0 bases and J by 2 bases, with 10 bases between. The CDR3 covers 15 residues. The CDR3 region has the DNA TGTGCCAGCAGTTACTCGACTGCCGGTCAAGAGACCCAGTACTTC. It encodes CASSYSTAGQETQYF.

V and J are TRBV9 and TRBJ1-1; D perhaps matches TRBD1 (6 bases). The CDR3 spans 14 residues. V was cut by 3 bases and J by 5 bases, with 14 bases left in between. Germline-derived CDR1 and CDR2 are SGDLS and YYNGEE. The CDR3 DNA reads as TGTGCCAGCAGCGCCGAGGGGGGACGTACTGAAGCTTTCTTT. It translates to CASSAEGGRTEAFF.